Listed here are 7 T cell receptor beta chains from one sample, sequenced in a study of OX40 agonist ivuxolimab in advanced cancers. Sequencing was performed with immunoSEQ multiplex PCR; in TCRdb, only in-frame clones are kept and a portion is missing. The sample consists of about 69,000 clones, approximately 90% of them appearing once. The sample in question was CD4+ or CD8+ T cells sorted from blood, obtained in a trial of the OX40 agonist ivuxolimab. The origin of the receptors is an adult with an advanced solid tumor such as melanoma, head and neck, liver or kidney cancer.

The chain is built from TRBV5-1 and TRBJ2-3; no clear D. V lost 3 bases and J 0 bases, leaving 20 bases between the germline ends. This CDR3 spans 18 amino acids. Per germline, CDR1 SGHRS and CDR2 YFSETQ. CDR3 nucleotides: TGCGCCAGCAGCTCACAGCCGCAAAGGGTCTCTAGCACAGATACGCAGTATTTT. It encodes CASSSQPQRVSSTDTQYF.

The chain has TRBV7-9 and TRBJ2-1; TRBD2 agrees at 13 bases. CDR3 size: 19 residues. In germline, CDR1 is SEHNR, CDR2 FQNEAQ (reference sequence). With 2 bases clipped from V and 1 base from J, the junction kept 8 bases outside the gene matches. The CDR3 protein is CASSLIQLAGGLSYNEQFF. CDR3 sequence (DNA): TGTGCCAGCAGCTTAATACAACTAGCGGGAGGGCTTTCCTACAATGAGCAGTTCTTC.

The chain employs TRBV6-5 and TRBJ2-1, with D unresolved. Germline V lookup: CDR1 MNHEY, CDR2 SVGAGI. The CDR3 has 12 residues. Trimming took off 5 bases at V and 9 bases at J, with 11 bases between the two ends. In DNA form, the CDR3 reads TGTGCCAGCAGTCCTTTTAGAGGTGAGCAGTTCTTC. Its protein is CASSPFRGEQFF.

The CDR3 loop is CASSLDREETQYF. The DNA for the CDR3 is TGCGCCAGCAGCTTGGACAGGGAAGAGACCCAGTACTTC. The chain carries TRBV5-1 and TRBJ2-5, with D maybe TRBD1 (6 bases). The CDR3 spans 13 residues. V lost 0 bases, J lost 3 bases, and 6 bases lay in between. The germline CDR1 and CDR2 sequences are SGHRS and YFSETQ.

The chain employs TRBV11-1 and TRBJ2-3; D perhaps matches TRBD1 (5 bases). V was shortened by 5 bases and J by 4 bases, with 16 bases between the two germline ends. The CDR3 is 15 residues long. CDR1 and CDR2 (germline): SGHAT, FQDESV (reference sequence). In nucleotides, the CDR3 is TGTGCCAGCAGCCCACGGTCAGGGATGGCAGATACGCAGTATTTT. Protein sequence: CASSPRSGMADTQYF.

This clone was found a few times. CDR3 residues: CASSPQADLAYNEQFF. In DNA form, the CDR3 reads TGTGCCAGCAGCCCCCAAGCGGACCTGGCCTACAATGAGCAGTTCTTC. The chain is built from TRBV7-7 and TRBJ2-1; TRBD2 is a possible D gene (5 bases). The CDR3 is 16 amino acids. The germline V gene encodes CDR1 SSHAT and CDR2 FNYEAQ (reference sequence). V was pared by 5 bases and J by 2 bases, with 16 bases between.

The chain joins TRBV19 to TRBJ2-1; D unclear. CDR3 length: 10 residues. The V gene lost 8 bases and the J gene lost 4 bases, with 3 bases spanning the gap. From germline, CDR1 is LNHDA and CDR2 SQIVND (reference sequence). CDR3 nucleotide sequence: TGTGCCAGTGGGTACAATGAGCAGTTCTTC. The encoded protein is CASGYNEQFF. Full variable domain (remainder filled in from reference TRBV19 and TRBJ2-1): DGGITQSPKYLFRKEGQNVTLSCEQNLNHDAMYWYRQDPGQGLRLIYYSQIVNDFQKGDIAEGYSVSREKKESFPLTVTSAQKNPTAFYLCASGYNEQFFGPGTRLTVL.